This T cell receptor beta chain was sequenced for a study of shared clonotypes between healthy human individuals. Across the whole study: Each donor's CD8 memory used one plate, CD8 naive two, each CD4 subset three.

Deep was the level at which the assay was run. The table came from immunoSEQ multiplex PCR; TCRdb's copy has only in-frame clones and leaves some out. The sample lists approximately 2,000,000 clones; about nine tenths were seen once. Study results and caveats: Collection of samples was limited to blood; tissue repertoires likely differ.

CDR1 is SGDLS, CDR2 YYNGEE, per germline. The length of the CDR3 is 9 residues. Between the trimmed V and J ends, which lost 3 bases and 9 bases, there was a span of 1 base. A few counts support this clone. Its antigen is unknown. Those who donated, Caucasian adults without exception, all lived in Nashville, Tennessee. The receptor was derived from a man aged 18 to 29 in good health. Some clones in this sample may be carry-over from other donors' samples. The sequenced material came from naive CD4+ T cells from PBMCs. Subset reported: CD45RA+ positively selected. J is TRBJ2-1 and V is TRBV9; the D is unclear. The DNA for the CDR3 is TGTGCCAGCAGCGGTGAGCAGTTCTTC. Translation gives CASSGEQFF.